The 9 T cell receptor beta chains below come from one sample, sequenced in a study of control samples from healthy donors and cancer patients. Clones were read by immunoSEQ multiplex PCR, and TCRdb kept only the in-frame ones, dropping some. Here the sample spans around 150,000 clones, under 96% being singletons. Sequences were obtained from blood. Receptors were obtained from a woman in her twenties or thirties in good health.

V usage is TRBV19 and J usage is TRBJ1-6; 7 bases are a match to TRBD1. Germline V CDR1 and CDR2: LNHDA, SQIVND (reference sequence). The CDR3 extends over 15 amino acids. Trimming at V came to 5 bases and at J to 1 base, leaving 2 bases not matched to a gene. CDR3 nucleotides: TGTGCCAGTAGTTCGACAGGGTCCTATAATTCACCCCTCCACTTT. This codes for CASSSTGSYNSPLHF.

The V call is TRBV27, the J call TRBJ2-2; the D gene is possibly TRBD1 (6 bases). CDR1 is MNHEY and CDR2 is SMNVEV in the germline V gene (reference sequence). CDR3 length equals 16 residues. Trimming removed 6 bases at V and 0 bases at J, with 14 bases between. CDR3 region: CASRITGFSNTGELFF. The CDR3 region has the DNA TGTGCCAGCAGGATCACAGGGTTTTCGAACACCGGGGAGCTGTTTTTT.

The rearrangement joins TRBV28 to TRBJ1-6; D gene unclear. The CDR3 runs to 16 residues. Trimming stripped 8 bases from V and 1 base from J, with 15 bases between. Per the germline V gene, CDR1 is MDHEN and CDR2 is SYDVKM. The CDR3 spells CASPLLNWSYNSPLHF. CDR3 nucleotide sequence: TGTGCCAGCCCACTTTTGAATTGGTCCTATAATTCACCCCTCCACTTT.

CDR3: CASSETPGMNTEAFF. The CDR3 DNA reads as TGTGCCAGCAGTGAAACGCCGGGGATGAACACTGAAGCTTTCTTT. The chain uses TRBV6-1 and TRBJ1-1; no clear D gene. The V end lost 2 bases, the J end lost 0 bases, and 10 bases lay between the germline ends. Per germline, CDR1 MNHNS and CDR2 SASEGT. The CDR3 runs 15 residues.

The chain couples TRBV7-8 to TRBJ2-3; maybe TRBD1 (6 bases). The V gene's germline CDR1 is SGHVS and CDR2 FQNEAQ. This CDR3 is 14 amino acids long. V lost 3 bases, J lost 4 bases, and 11 bases lay in between. The CDR3 loop is CASSFAGDPDTQYF. CDR3 DNA sequence: TGTGCCAGCAGCTTCGCAGGGGATCCAGATACGCAGTATTTT.

V and J are TRBV18 and TRBJ1-1, with D tentatively TRBD1 (6 bases). Germline V gene data show CDR1 as KGHSH and CDR2 as LQKENI. Trimming removed 2 bases from V and 10 bases from J, with 17 bases in between. The CDR3 is made up of 14 amino acids. The CDR3 protein is CASSPSRGGGRAFF. CDR3 nucleotide sequence: TGTGCCAGCTCACCATCGAGGGGGGGAGGTAGAGCTTTCTTT. Drawing the rest from reference TRBV18 and TRBJ1-1, the complete variable domain is NAGVMQNPRHLVRRRGQEARLRCSPMKGHSHVYWYRQLPEEGLKFMVYLQKENIIDESGMPKERFSAEFPKEGPSILRIQQVVRGDSAAYFCASSPSRGGGRAFFGQGTRLTVV.

DNA for the CDR3: TGTGCCAGCGTCGCAGGGAGTGAGACCCAGTACTTC. Amino acid sequence: CASVAGSETQYF. V is TRBV28 and J is TRBJ2-5; D is perhaps TRBD1 or TRBD2 (5 bases each). Between the trimmed V and J ends, which lost 8 bases and 5 bases, there was a span of 12 bases. This CDR3 has 12 amino acids. Germline V CDR1 and CDR2: MDHEN, SYDVKM. Full variable domain (rest looked up from reference TRBV28 and TRBJ2-5): DVKVTQSSRYLVKRTGEKVFLECVQDMDHENMFWYRQDPGLGLRLIYFSYDVKMKEKGDIPEGYSVSREKKERFSLILESASTNQTSMYLCASVAGSETQYFGPGTRLLVL.

The chain carries TRBV28 and TRBJ2-1; TRBD2 is a possible D gene (6 bases). The CDR3 loop spans 16 amino acids. Germline V gene sequence: CDR1 MDHEN, CDR2 SYDVKM. Trimming cost V 6 bases and J 8 bases, with 23 bases left between them. CDR3 protein: CASRLALIGWGDEQFF. The CDR3 DNA follows: TGTGCCAGCAGACTCGCGTTAATTGGGTGGGGGGATGAGCAGTTCTTC.

J is TRBJ1-2 and V is TRBV10-2; no clear D gene. The V end lost 1 base, the J end lost 4 bases, and 10 bases lay between the germline ends. The germline gives CDR1 WSHSY, CDR2 SAAADI. CDR3 length: 14 amino acids. The CDR3 spells CASSEFPVSYGYTF. CDR3 nucleotide sequence: TGCGCCAGCAGTGAGTTTCCAGTATCCTATGGCTACACCTTC.